The source of this TCR beta chain is a study of human T cells and chemical hapten exposure. As to time point: patch test 1, 2 weeks after DPC sensitization. As to treatment: therapeutic diphenylcyclopropenone sensitization with weekly scalp DPC. Before extraction, the whole blood was not fractionated, and total RNA was taken from it. Donation of samples came from alopecia patients who were 18 to 70 years old and suitable for DPC. Overall study results and limits: As the donors had alopecia, their immune response may differ from healthy people's.

CDR3 length equals 15 residues. Germline V gene lookup returns CDR1 SGHTA and CDR2 FQGNSA. TCRdb analysed the RACE reads with MiXCR anew, one entry per CDR3 protein. The sample contains roughly 50,000 distinct CDR3 sequences, roughly 9.6% of which appear only once. As for this clonotype: What it binds is unknown. A clone one base away is much larger, so this may be a read error.

This TCR was sampled from a woman in her forties with alopecia areata. Some clones in this sample may be carry-over from other donors' samples. The genes are TRBV7-2 and TRBJ1-6; a possible D gene is TRBD1 (6 bases). The sequenced sample was whole blood, obtained in connection with sensitization to the hapten diphenylcyclopropenone (DPC). CDR3 DNA: TGTGCCAACTCCCTAGGGGGGGGTGGAAATTCATCCCTCCACTTT. It specifies CANSLGGGGNSSLHF.